These T cell receptor beta chains were read from a single sample in a study of cytomegalovirus exposure and HLA in healthy donors. Assay: immunoSEQ multiplex PCR; the TCRdb copy retains only in-frame clones and omits some. This table holds 130,000 or so clones, 72% found once. Sequencing was done on a sample of PBMCs. The origin of the receptors is a man in his fifties in good health and CMV-seropositive. Both conserved end residues are part of each CDR3. The D gene is left open where the match is weak. Only part of the rows carry a size: once, few, many, or a class if the clone is expanded.

D: TRBD1; V: TRBV5-1; length: 17; size: NA; J: TRBJ1-3; CDR3: CASSLTGTEISGNTIYF; DNA: TGCGCCAGCAGCTTAACCGGGACAGAGATCTCTGGAAACACCATATATTTT
D: NA; V: TRBV19; length: 16; size: NA; J: TRBJ1-2; CDR3: CASSIAPGSSNYGYTF; DNA: TGTGCCAGTAGTATAGCACCCGGGTCCTCTAACTATGGCTACACCTTC
D: NA; V: TRBV5-1; length: 14; size: NA; J: TRBJ2-1; CDR3: CASSLASVYNEQFF; DNA: TGCGCCAGCAGCTTGGCCTCTGTCTACAATGAGCAGTTCTTC
D: NA; V: TRBV19; length: 14; size: NA; J: TRBJ1-3; CDR3: CASRKDFSGNTIYF; DNA: TGTGCCAGTAGGAAGGACTTCTCTGGAAACACCATATATTTT
D: NA; V: TRBV5-5; length: 15; size: NA; J: TRBJ2-7; CDR3: CASSLGDTTSYEQYF; DNA: TGTGCCAGCAGCTTGGGGGACACTACCTCCTACGAGCAGTACTTC
D: TRBD1; V: TRBV6-6; length: 13; size: NA; J: TRBJ2-7; CDR3: CASSNRGRYEQYF; DNA: TGTGCCAGCAGTAACAGGGGACGCTACGAGCAGTACTTC
D: TRBD1; V: TRBV9; length: 16; size: NA; J: TRBJ2-7; CDR3: CASNVSWTGGKYEQYF; DNA: TGTGCCAGCAACGTAAGTTGGACAGGGGGGAAGTACGAGCAGTACTTC
D: NA; V: TRBV29-1; length: 18; size: NA; J: TRBJ2-3; CDR3: CSVEGRGVWPGTTDTQYF; DNA: TGCAGCGTTGAAGGCAGGGGAGTGTGGCCTGGCACAACAGATACGCAGTATTTT
D: TRBD2; V: TRBV5-1; length: 15; size: NA; J: TRBJ2-2; CDR3: CASSFLAGDTGELFF; DNA: TGCGCCAGCTCCTTCCTCGCGGGGGACACCGGGGAGCTGTTTTTT
D: NA; V: TRBV2; length: 15; size: NA; J: TRBJ1-5; CDR3: CASSEGQGGYQPQHF; DNA: TGTGCCAGCAGTGAAGGGCAGGGAGGTTATCAGCCCCAGCATTTT
D: TRBD2; V: TRBV19; length: 16; size: NA; J: TRBJ2-1; CDR3: CASSIWSGGSYNEQFF; DNA: TGTGCCAGTAGTATCTGGAGCGGGGGCTCCTACAATGAGCAGTTCTTC
D: TRBD1; V: TRBV2; length: 13; size: NA; J: TRBJ1-1; CDR3: CASSQQGAREAFF; DNA: TGTGCCAGCAGCCAACAGGGGGCACGTGAAGCTTTCTTT
D: NA; V: TRBV4-1; length: 13; size: NA; J: TRBJ1-4; CDR3: CASSQGGGGKLFF; DNA: TGCGCCAGCAGCCAGGGGGGGGGTGGAAAACTGTTTTTT
D: NA; V: TRBV20-1; length: 10; size: NA; J: TRBJ1-2; CDR3: CSAQDYGYTF; DNA: TGCAGTGCGCAGGACTATGGCTACACCTTC
D: TRBD1; V: TRBV10-3; length: 13; size: NA; J: TRBJ1-4; CDR3: CAISRTGNEKLFF; DNA: TGTGCCATCAGTAGGACAGGAAATGAAAAACTGTTTTTT
D: NA; V: TRBV29-1; length: 13; size: NA; J: TRBJ1-1; CDR3: CSGRQGSNTEAFF; DNA: TGCAGCGGCCGCCAGGGGTCGAACACTGAAGCTTTCTTT
D: NA; V: TRBV2; length: 13; size: few; J: TRBJ1-1; CDR3: CASIRVTYTEAFF; DNA: TGTGCCAGCATCAGGGTTACCTACACTGAAGCTTTCTTT
D: NA; V: TRBV6-5; length: 13; size: few; J: TRBJ2-5; CDR3: CASSRQNQETQYF; DNA: TGTGCCAGCAGCCGACAGAACCAAGAGACCCAGTACTTC
D: NA; V: TRBV5-8; length: 15; size: few; J: TRBJ2-3; CDR3: CASSPGVDSTDTQYF; DNA: TGTGCCAGCAGCCCGGGGGTAGATAGCACAGATACGCAGTATTTT
D: TRBD2; V: TRBV11-2; length: 16; size: few; J: TRBJ2-5; CDR3: CASSPAALAGEETQYF; DNA: TGTGCCAGCAGTCCTGCAGCGCTAGCGGGGGAAGAGACCCAGTACTTC
D: NA; V: TRBV7-9; length: 15; size: NA; J: TRBJ2-5; CDR3: CASSLGGALKETQYF; DNA: TGTGCCAGCAGCTTAGGGGGCGCCTTGAAAGAGACCCAGTACTTC
D: NA; V: TRBV5-6; length: 14; size: NA; J: TRBJ1-4; CDR3: CASSLETGEEKLFF; DNA: TGTGCCAGCAGCTTGGAGACAGGAGAAGAAAAACTGTTTTTT
D: NA; V: TRBV28; length: 15; size: NA; J: TRBJ1-1; CDR3: CASSIGHRVNTEAFF; DNA: TGTGCCAGCAGTATCGGCCATCGGGTTAACACTGAAGCTTTCTTT
D: NA; V: TRBV5-1; length: 15; size: NA; J: TRBJ2-2; CDR3: CASSLGAANTGELFF; DNA: TGCGCCAGCAGCTTAGGCGCGGCAAACACCGGGGAGCTGTTTTTT